The 23 T cell receptor beta chains given below trace back to one sample, sequenced in a study of T cells in Graves' hyperthyroidism and ophthalmopathy. Authors of the study amplified TCR beta CDR3 regions from RNA transcripts. An initial round of RT-PCR targeting the TCR CDR3 relied on the HTBI primer set. TCRdb reanalysed the multiplex PCR reads using MiXCR and keeps one entry per CDR3 protein. This repertoire shows approximately 430,000 distinct CDR3 sequences, about 15% found once; its top ten account for under 15%. Sequenced sample: blood. These receptors all come from a man younger than 35 with Graves' ophthalmopathy.

Comments on this clonotype: A read error is possible here, since a much larger clone lies one base away. V usage is TRBV20-1 and J usage is TRBJ2-6, with TRBD2 as a possible D gene (6 bases). The CDR3 is 14 residues long. In germline, CDR1 is DFQATT, CDR2 SNEGSKA (reference sequence). Trimming stripped 5 bases from V and 4 bases from J, with 12 bases between. The CDR3 here is CSAGRESGANVLTF. The DNA of the CDR3 is TGCAGTGCTGGCCGGGAGAGCGGGGCCAACGTCCTGACTTTC.

In its sample, this clonotype was seen many times. The V call is TRBV12-3 or TRBV12-4, the J call TRBJ1-2; D is uncertain. CDR3 length: 16 amino acids. Deletions cut 8 bases from V and 4 bases from J, with 23 bases between. This CDR3 is CASLGIGTVNSYGYTF. CDR3 sequence (DNA): TGTGCCAGCCTTGGCATTGGCACGGTTAACTCCTATGGCTACACCTTC.

This clonotype has ten or more counts. The chain is built from TRBV5-1 and TRBJ1-2; TRBD1 matches at 12 bases. Trimming cost V 4 bases and J 3 bases; bases outside gene matches: 10. CDR1 and CDR2 from the germline V gene are SGHRS and YFSETQ. The CDR3 extends over 17 amino acids. This CDR3 is CASSTGQGAAVYYGYTF. As DNA, the CDR3 is TGCGCCAGCAGCACGGGACAGGGGGCTGCTGTTTACTATGGCTACACCTTC.

This clonotype was recorded at least ten times. This chain uses TRBV6-2 or TRBV6-3 with TRBJ1-3; D call uncertain. Trimming removed 10 bases at V and 0 bases at J, with 10 bases between. Per germline, CDR1 MNHEY and CDR2 SVGEGT. CDR3 length equals 13 residues. Here the CDR3 reads CATRASSGNTIYF. CDR3 sequence (DNA): TGTGCCACCCGGGCGAGCTCTGGAAACACCATATATTTT.

This clonotype was recorded many times. This rearrangement joins TRBV18 to TRBJ2-5, with TRBD2 matching over 8 bases. CDR3 length: 17 amino acids. Germline V CDR1 and CDR2: KGHSH, LQKENI. V trimming: 3 bases; J trimming: 5 bases; junction bases outside the gene matches: 14. In DNA form, the CDR3 reads TGTGCCAGCTCACCGCCTGTTGGAGCGGGGGACGCTGAGACCCAGTACTTC. It is translated as CASSPPVGAGDAETQYF.

The sample holds a few counts of this clonotype. In DNA form, the CDR3 reads TGCGCCAGCAGTGACGGGCCAGTGGGTCTCTACGAGCAGTACTTC. Its protein product is CASSDGPVGLYEQYF. V usage is TRBV10-1 and J usage is TRBJ2-7; no clear D gene. This CDR3 region has 15 residues. The germline CDR1 and CDR2 sequences are WNHNN and SYGVQD (reference sequence). Trimming removed 3 bases from V and 3 bases from J, with 15 bases in between.

The CDR3 here is CATSRDRGSIQYF. DNA of the CDR3: TGTGCCACCAGCAGAGATAGGGGTTCCATTCAGTACTTC. V gene TRBV15 combines with J gene TRBJ2-4, with a weak D call TRBD1 (5 bases). Germline values: CDR1 LNHNV, CDR2 YYDKDF (reference sequence). The CDR3 is 13 residues long. V gave up 0 bases and J gave up 9 bases, with 9 bases separating them.

The gene calls are TRBV10-3 and TRBJ2-3; tentative D call: TRBD2 (6 bases). This CDR3 region has 17 residues. V shed 3 bases and J shed 0 bases, with 16 bases lying between them. Germline-derived CDR1 and CDR2 are ENHRY and SYGVKD. DNA for the CDR3: TGTGCCATCAGTGATCGGAGGGAGAGAGGGAGCACAGATACGCAGTATTTT. It translates to CAISDRRERGSTDTQYF.

This clonotype has at least ten counts. Mismatch with germline at one junction end may stem from a read error. The genes are TRBV6-1 and TRBJ2-7, with 7 bases identical to TRBD1. The CDR3 length is 11 residues. Germline V gene sequence: CDR1 MNHNS, CDR2 SASEGT. The CDR3 bases are TGTGCCAGCAGTGCCGACAGGGCGGAAGACTTC. Amino acids: CASSADRAEDF.

The chain has TRBV20-1 and TRBJ1-2; the match to TRBD1 covers 7 bases. Germline V CDR1 and CDR2: DFQATT, SNEGSKA (reference sequence). There are 15 residues in the CDR3. J was trimmed by 4 bases and V by 1 base; bases with no gene match: 9. This CDR3 is CSARGYHRGTYGYTF. The CDR3 DNA reads as TGCAGTGCTAGAGGCTACCACAGGGGAACCTATGGCTACACCTTC.

The table lists this clonotype with a few counts. The chain combines TRBV10-3 with TRBJ2-3; 11 bases line up with TRBD2. Germline-derived CDR1 and CDR2 are ENHRY and SYGVKD. With V trimmed by 4 bases and J by 5 bases, 2 bases remained unmatched. The CDR3 length is 14 residues. Here the CDR3 DNA reads TGTGCCATCAGTGGGGGACTAGCGGAAGATACGCAGTATTTT. Amino acids: CAISGGLAEDTQYF.

This clonotype has more than one count but fewer than ten. The chain joins TRBV5-1 to TRBJ1-2, with a possible D match to TRBD1 (5 bases). This CDR3 region has 14 residues. Germline V lookup: CDR1 SGHRS, CDR2 YFSETQ. V lost 0 bases and J 5 bases, leaving 11 bases between the germline ends. CDR3 loop: CASSLEVGTYGYTF. CDR3 nucleotides: TGCGCCAGCAGCTTGGAGGTCGGGACTTATGGCTACACCTTC.

The chain carries TRBV2 and TRBJ2-3, with 8 bases that match TRBD1. V lost 7 bases, J lost 3 bases, and 9 bases stayed unmatched. The CDR3 has 15 residues. Germline CDR1 and CDR2: SNHLY and FYNNEI. The CDR3 coding sequence is TGTGCCAGCACCAGGACAGGGACAAGGACAGATACGCAGTATTTT. Translating gives CASTRTGTRTDTQYF.

Note on this clonotype: One junction end does not reproduce the germline sequence, and a read error may be involved. The chain carries TRBV6-1 and TRBJ2-5; 11 nucleotides line up with TRBD2. Germline lookup yields CDR1 MNHNS and CDR2 SASEGT. This CDR3 is 15 amino acids long. The CDR3 nucleotides are TGTGCCAGCAGTGGTAGCGGGGGGGCGAGAGAGACCCAGCACTTC. The encoded protein is CASSGSGGARETQHF.

As for this clonotype: At one boundary the junction diverges from the germline segment, which might be a read error. The V call is TRBV6-5, the J call TRBJ2-1, with D maybe TRBD2 (5 bases). The CDR3 is made up of 14 amino acids. Per germline, CDR1 MNHEY and CDR2 SVGAGI. This chain's CDR3 is CASSDSTGLNEQFF. CDR3 nucleotide sequence: TGTGCCAGCAGTGACTCGACGGGGTTAAATGAGCAGTTCTTC.

The chain employs TRBV20-1 and TRBJ2-7, with TRBD2 matching 10 bases. The germline V gene encodes CDR1 DFQATT and CDR2 SNEGSKA (reference sequence). CDR3 length: 13 amino acids. V shed 2 bases and J 3 bases; nucleotides not matched to a gene: 1. In DNA, the CDR3 is TGCAGTGCTAGACTAGCGGGGGACTACGAGCAGTACTTC. Its protein product is CSARLAGDYEQYF.

This clonotype was counted only a few times. At one of its ends the junction is not consistent with the germline gene, which may arise from a read error. V and J are TRBV7-2 and TRBJ1-2, with 7 bases lining up with TRBD1. Germline assignment: CDR1 SGHTA and CDR2 FQGNSA. This CDR3 is built from 16 residues. The CDR3 bases are TGTGCCAGCAGCTTGGTGACAGGGCAATTAAACTATGACTACACCTTC. Its translation is CASSLVTGQLNYDYTF.

This chain links TRBV6-1 with TRBJ1-2; the D gene is possibly TRBD1 (6 bases). Germline V CDR1 and CDR2: MNHNS, SASEGT. The CDR3 contains 12 residues. V shed 8 bases and J shed 8 bases, with 15 bases lying between them. DNA of the CDR3: TGTGCCAGCCGCGTCGGGGGGCGAGGCTACACCTTC. Translating gives CASRVGGRGYTF.

The J gene is TRBJ1-3, the V gene TRBV19; a weak D match, TRBD1 (5 bases). The germline CDR1 and CDR2 sequences are LNHDA and SQIVND (reference sequence). The CDR3 consists of 12 residues. V gave up 8 bases and J gave up 5 bases, with 10 bases separating them. The CDR3 protein is CASRTIRNTIYF. CDR3 nucleotide sequence: TGTGCCAGTCGGACAATACGAAACACCATATATTTT.

This clonotype has at least ten counts. This chain joins TRBV20-1 and TRBJ1-1, with 9 bases identical to TRBD1. Germline V gene lookup returns CDR1 DFQATT and CDR2 SNEGSKA (reference sequence). With V trimmed by 0 bases and J by 4 bases, 6 bases remained unmatched. The CDR3 length is 15 residues. The CDR3 nucleotides read TGCAGTGCTAGAGAAGGGACAGGGTTAGGCACTGAAGCTTTCTTT. Amino acids: CSAREGTGLGTEAFF.

This clonotype was seen repeatedly, ten times or more. The J gene is TRBJ1-1, the V gene TRBV20-1; the D gene is possibly TRBD1 (5 bases). This CDR3 spans 13 amino acids. The germline gives CDR1 DFQATT, CDR2 SNEGSKA (reference sequence). With 3 bases removed from V and 5 bases from J, the gap between germline ends came to 13 bases. CDR3 coding DNA: TGCAGTGCTAGCGGGCAGGGAATAACTGAAGCTTTCTTT. Translating gives CSASGQGITEAFF.

CDR3 DNA: TGTGCCTGGAGTGTAAGAAGAGTTCGTCGAGATACGCAGTATTTT. The encoded protein is CAWSVRRVRRDTQYF. The chain couples TRBV30 to TRBJ2-3; no firm D call. The CDR3 runs 15 residues. V was pared by 0 bases and J by 5 bases, with 15 bases between. Germline assignment: CDR1 GTSNPN and CDR2 SVGIG (reference sequence).

This clonotype was observed many times. An end of the junction does not agree with germline; a read error may underlie this. The CDR3 region is CANSLDMGGNTIYF. The CDR3 DNA reads as TGCGCCAACAGCCTGGACATGGGTGGAAACACCATATATTTT. The V call is TRBV5-1, the J call TRBJ1-3; D is perhaps TRBD1 (5 bases). Looked up from germline, CDR1 is SGHRS and CDR2 is YFSETQ. This CDR3 is 14 amino acids long.